These 7 T cell receptor beta chains were sequenced from one sample in a study of cytomegalovirus exposure and HLA in healthy donors (dated by TCRdb to 2015 to 2018). Libraries were made using the immunoSEQ multiplex PCR assay. For the multiplex PCR, a mixture combining 60 forward primers for TCR Vbeta segments and 13 reverse primers for TCR Jbeta segments was used. TCRdb mirrors the immuneACCESS table, restricted to in-frame sequences. Some clones are absent from its copies; in checked studies, under half trace to an unresolved V gene, and the reason for the others is unknown. The table for this sample lists 150,000 to 200,000 clones; 65% to 85% of them were counted only once. The top ten clones comprise approximately 6.7% of the sample. Sequencing input: PBMCs. These receptors all stem from a male donor in good health and CMV-seropositive.

J is TRBJ2-3 and V is TRBV7-9; 12 bases fit TRBD2. Germline assignment: CDR1 SEHNR and CDR2 FQNEAQ (reference sequence). Unmatched junction bases numbered 6, after V lost 3 bases and J lost 5 bases. There are 16 residues in the CDR3. The CDR3 here is CASSLRLAGEIDTQYF. In DNA, the CDR3 is TGTGCCAGCAGCTTGCGACTAGCGGGAGAAATAGATACGCAGTATTTT.

This chain links TRBV5-1 with TRBJ2-3; possibly TRBD2 for D (5 bases). Trimming removed 0 bases at V and 3 bases at J, with 5 bases between. CDR3 length equals 13 residues. CDR1 is SGHRS and CDR2 is YFSETQ in the germline V gene. CDR3 bases: TGCGCCAGCAGCTTGGGGGAGACAGATACGCAGTATTTT. Its protein product is CASSLGETDTQYF.

This chain links TRBV11-3 with TRBJ2-1, with 10 bases matching TRBD2. Germline V gene sequence: CDR1 SGHNT, CDR2 YENEEA. The CDR3 loop spans 17 amino acids. The trim removed 1 base at V and 10 bases at J, leaving 13 bases unmatched. CDR3 DNA sequence: TGTGCCAGCAGCTTAGGTGAAGGACTAGCGGCCGCGGGGGAGCAGTTCTTC. It is translated as CASSLGEGLAAAGEQFF.

The chain recombines TRBV5-8 with TRBJ2-3; D is perhaps TRBD2 (5 bases). Deletions cut 7 bases from V and 3 bases from J, with 6 bases between. The CDR3 spans 11 residues. The germline V gene has CDR1 SGHTS and CDR2 YDEGEE. CDR3 region: CASRGTDTQYF. The CDR3 bases are TGTGCCAGCCGCGGGACAGATACGCAGTATTTT.

V and J are TRBV28 and TRBJ1-6, with no clear D. This CDR3 is built from 12 residues. Deletions cut 5 bases from V and 7 bases from J, with 6 bases between. Germline V gene lookup returns CDR1 MDHEN and CDR2 SYDVKM. The CDR3 nucleotides are TGTGCCAGCAGTGCGGGGAATTCACCCCTCCACTTT. It encodes CASSAGNSPLHF.

The sample holds a few counts of this clone. The chain carries TRBV5-4 and TRBJ2-4, with D possibly being TRBD2 (6 bases). The CDR3 contains 14 residues. Germline-derived CDR1 and CDR2 are SGHNT and YYREEE (reference sequence). Between the trimmed V and J ends, which lost 0 bases and 3 bases, there was a span of 7 bases. CDR3 protein: CASSLASDKNIQYF. The CDR3 coding sequence is TGTGCCAGCAGCTTGGCTAGCGACAAAAACATTCAGTACTTC.

V is TRBV7-2 and J is TRBJ2-7; D possibly corresponds to TRBD2 (6 bases). V was pared by 3 bases and J by 3 bases, with 21 bases between. The length of the CDR3 is 17 residues. Per germline, CDR1 SGHTA and CDR2 FQGNSA. CDR3 protein: CASSFPSRERVDYEQYF. CDR3 bases: TGTGCCAGCAGCTTCCCGTCTCGGGAGAGGGTTGACTACGAGCAGTACTTC.